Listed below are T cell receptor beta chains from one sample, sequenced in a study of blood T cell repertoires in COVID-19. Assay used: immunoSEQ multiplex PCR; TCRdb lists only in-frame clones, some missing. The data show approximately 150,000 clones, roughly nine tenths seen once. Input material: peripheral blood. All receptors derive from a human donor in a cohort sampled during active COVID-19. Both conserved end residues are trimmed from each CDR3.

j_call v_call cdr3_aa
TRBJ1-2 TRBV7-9 ASSQQTANYGYT
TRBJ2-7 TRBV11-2 ASSLGRREQY
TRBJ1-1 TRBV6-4 ASSYRVNTEAF
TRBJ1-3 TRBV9 ASSVLAGNTIY
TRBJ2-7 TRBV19 ASSIAGQGDYEQY
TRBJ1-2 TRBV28 ASSFQGADYGYT
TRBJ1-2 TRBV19 ASSIFAGGDGYT
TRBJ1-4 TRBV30 AWSVSVRQEKLF
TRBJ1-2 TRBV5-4 ASRSTPQGSGGYT
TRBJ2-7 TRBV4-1 ASSQLGLAGPSSYEQY
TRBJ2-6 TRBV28 ASSTRQGAGSGANVLT
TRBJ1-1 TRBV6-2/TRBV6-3 ASSPRTGEAF
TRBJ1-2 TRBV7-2 ASSLNRANYGYT